This T cell receptor (beta chain) is drawn from a study of blood T cells in healthy people across ages (dated by TCRdb to about 2015). Describing the broader study: In model experiments, roughly one uniquely barcoded TCR beta cDNA molecule per two T cells was captured by template switching. Donors of different ages were randomly distributed across sequencing lanes to avoid experimental bias. To track age-related changes in TCR beta repertoire diversity, the study relied on deep sequencing normalized with unique cDNA molecular identifiers. Donors were grouped into four age groups: young (average roughly 17 years), middle-aged (around 39), aged (around 56) and long-lived (about 90). For two donors (one aged 18 to 30 and one aged 80 or older), the study analyzed two additional independent replicas of 1 million unique cDNA reads from the same blood draw. General conclusions and limits of the study: Estimates of total diversity from one million sequenced T cells were regarded as lower bounds and underestimates. Compared with the aged group, more naive CD4+ T cells, fewer expanded clones and increased TCR diversity were shown by the long-lived group, suggesting age selection. A strong correlation was found between observed TCR beta diversity and the percentage of naive T cells measured by flow cytometry. As age increased, observed TCR beta diversity per million T cells dropped in a roughly linear way, and a significant reduction was already evident by age 40. Because profiling used bulk unsorted PBMCs, naive and antigen-experienced compartments could not be compared conclusively. Because donor CMV infection status was unknown, age-related changes in expanded clonotypes were potentially confounded.

As encoded in the germline V gene (reference sequence), CDR1 is GTSNPN while CDR2 is SVGIG. V and J are truncated by 5 bases and 3 bases respectively, leaving an intervening sequence of 11 bases. The CDR3, cysteine through phenylalanine, is 13 amino acids long. CDR3 DNA is the only sequence kept; it has 39 bases, read in frame from the first base. Donors were a few dozen systemically healthy Caucasian individuals from Russia aged roughly 6 to 100 years. Each donor gave 8.5 to 10 milliliters of peripheral blood, collected into EDTA-treated Vacutainer tubes. Ficoll-Paque density-gradient centrifugation was used to isolate PBMCs, with at least 6.5 million per sample. Trizol reagent was used to extract total RNA from PBMCs, with at least 5.5 micrograms per sample. For every donor, flow cytometry on a PBMC aliquot measured the percentage of naive CD45RAhigh/CD27high T cells. The library was generated by 5' RACE. Sequencing was performed on an Illumina HiSeq 2500. A second 7 to 11 cycle PCR used a sample-barcoded 5' primer and a J-beta primer mix. A unique molecular identifier was introduced onto each TCR beta cDNA molecule by a template-switch 5' adaptor carrying 12 random nucleotides. At least 2.5 million CDR3-containing paired-end reads were obtained from each sample. First-strand cDNA synthesis was performed from all RNA using the Mint cDNA synthesis kit, with priming by a TRBC-specific oligonucleotide. Following uracil-DNA glycosylase treatment, a first 18-cycle PCR with universal primers M1SS and BC2_uni_R was performed on all cDNA. As for the original processing: Normalization of each sample was performed by random selection of 1 million high-quality reads, each carrying a distinct molecular identifier. Instead of being binned into consensus sequences, reads with shared molecular identifiers were discarded. CDR3 identification, clonotype clustering and error correction used MiTCR with a Q25 quality threshold and the strictest error-elimination algorithm. A nonparametric unseen species model with Euler transformation was used to estimate lower-bound total TCR beta diversity. TCRdb applied fastp at Q25 and MiXCR to the public reads, then kept only in-frame beta chains. All rows with the same CDR3 protein become a single entry with the most common DNA and genes. TCRdb, not the authors, supplied the V and J calls. Recorded for this sample are more than 800,000 distinct CDR3 sequences; around 28% of them occurred a single time. Together, the top ten hold roughly 17% of the sample.

A word on this clonotype: Its antigen specificity is not known. No quality values exist for individual bases; no much larger clone is one base distant.

The V gene is TRBV30 and the J gene is TRBJ1-5; tentative D gene TRBD1, with 6 bases matching. The TCR was taken from a woman at least 80 years old in good health. Sequenced input: blood. For the CDR3, the sequence is CAWSRDNNQPQHF. The DNA sequence is given as TGTGCCTGGTCGAGGGACAACAATCAGCCCCAGCATTTT.